This T cell receptor (beta chain) appears in the sequencing data of a study of cytomegalovirus exposure and HLA in healthy donors. The study ran its PCR with 60 Vbeta and 13 Jbeta primers. Only in-frame clones appear in the TCRdb table, and some are missing; sequencing was by immunoSEQ multiplex PCR. The table shows about 98,000 clones, with about 74% occurring only once. The sequenced material came from PBMCs. The sequence was obtained from a male donor in good health and CMV-seropositive.

CDR3 bases: TGTGCTAGTGGCCGGGCGGACAGGACGGGGGGCTACACCTTC. Protein sequence: CASGRADRTGGYTF. The V gene is TRBV12-5, the J gene TRBJ1-2; 7 nucleotides match TRBD1. Germline V gene sequence: CDR1 LGHNT, CDR2 FRNRAP. Trimming took 6 bases from V and 8 from J; bases not matched to a gene: 12. The length of the CDR3 is 14 residues. Filled out from reference TRBV12-5 and TRBJ1-2, the complete variable domain reads DARVTQTPRHKVTEMGQEVTMRCQPILGHNTVFWYRQTMMQGLELLAYFRNRAPLDDSGMPKDRFSAEMPDATLATLKIQPSEPRDSAVYFCASGRADRTGGYTFGSGTRLTVV.